This T cell receptor (beta chain) is drawn from a study of blood T cell repertoires in COVID-19. Study-wide context: The United States, Italy and Spain supplied acute and convalescent COVID-19 samples. Sample material is recorded as cDNA or gDNA derived from T cells, B-cell-depleted T cells, or PBMCs.

Germline V gene data show CDR1 as SGHNT and CDR2 as YYREEE (reference sequence). V was shortened by 6 bases and J by 1 base, with 19 bases between the two germline ends. This CDR3 comprises 16 residues. Original data processing: Scientists estimated how many nucleated cells there were by amplifying reference gene primers. The data were produced by immunoSEQ multiplex PCR, yet TCRdb's version contains in-frame clones alone and is incomplete. The V and J calls and the clone size are those of that table, but D and trimming were determined from the DNA. Of approximately 86,000 clones listed, just under 85% are singletons.

V and J are TRBV5-4 and TRBJ1-1; maybe TRBD1 (5 bases). Sequenced: peripheral blood. The TCR comes from a man in his fifties with acute or convalescent COVID-19. The CDR3 sequence: CASTPEINTGNTEAFF. The CDR3 DNA reads as TGTGCCAGCACCCCAGAAATCAATACAGGGAACACTGAAGCTTTCTTT.